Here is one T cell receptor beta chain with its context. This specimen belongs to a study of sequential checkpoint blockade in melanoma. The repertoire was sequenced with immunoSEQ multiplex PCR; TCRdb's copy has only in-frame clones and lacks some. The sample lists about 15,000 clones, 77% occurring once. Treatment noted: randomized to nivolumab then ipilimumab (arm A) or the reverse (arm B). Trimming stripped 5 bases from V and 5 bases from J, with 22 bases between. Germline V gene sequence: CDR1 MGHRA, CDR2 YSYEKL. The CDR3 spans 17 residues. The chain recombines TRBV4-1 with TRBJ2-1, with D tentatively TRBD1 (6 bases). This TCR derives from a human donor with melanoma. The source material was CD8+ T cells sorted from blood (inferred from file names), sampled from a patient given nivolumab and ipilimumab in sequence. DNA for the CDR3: TGCGCCAGCAGCGAACAGGATGGGACACCTAATAACAATGAGCAGTTCTTC. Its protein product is CASSEQDGTPNNNEQFF.